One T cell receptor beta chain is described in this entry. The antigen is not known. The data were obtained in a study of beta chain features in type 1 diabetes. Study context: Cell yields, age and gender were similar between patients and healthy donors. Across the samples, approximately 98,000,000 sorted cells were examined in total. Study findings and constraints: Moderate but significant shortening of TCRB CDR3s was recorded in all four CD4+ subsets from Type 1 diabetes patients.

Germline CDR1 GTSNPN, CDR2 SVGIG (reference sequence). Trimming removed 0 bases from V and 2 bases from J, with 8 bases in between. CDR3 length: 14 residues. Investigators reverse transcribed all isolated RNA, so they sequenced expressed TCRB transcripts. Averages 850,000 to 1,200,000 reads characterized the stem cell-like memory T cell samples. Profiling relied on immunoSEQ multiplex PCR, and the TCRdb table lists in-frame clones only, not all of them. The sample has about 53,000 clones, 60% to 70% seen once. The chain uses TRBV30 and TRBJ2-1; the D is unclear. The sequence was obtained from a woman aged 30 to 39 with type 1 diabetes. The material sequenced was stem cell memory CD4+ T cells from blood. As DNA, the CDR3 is TGTGCCTGGAGTGTAAGTCTACCCTACAATGAGCAGTTCTTC. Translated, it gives CAWSVSLPYNEQFF.